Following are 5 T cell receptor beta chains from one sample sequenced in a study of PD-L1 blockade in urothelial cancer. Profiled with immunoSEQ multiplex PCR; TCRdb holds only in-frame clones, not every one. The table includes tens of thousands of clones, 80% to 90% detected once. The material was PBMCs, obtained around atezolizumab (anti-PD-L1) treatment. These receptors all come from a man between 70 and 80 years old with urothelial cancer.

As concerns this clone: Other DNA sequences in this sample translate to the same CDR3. The CDR3 region has the DNA TGTGCCAGCAGTTTACGGTTCAACACTGAAGCTTTCTTT. This encodes CASSLRFNTEAFF. J is TRBJ1-1 and V is TRBV27; unclear D gene. Trimming left V 2 bases short and J 2 bases short, with 6 bases between. Germline V CDR1 and CDR2: MNHEY, SMNVEV (reference sequence). This CDR3 has 13 amino acids.

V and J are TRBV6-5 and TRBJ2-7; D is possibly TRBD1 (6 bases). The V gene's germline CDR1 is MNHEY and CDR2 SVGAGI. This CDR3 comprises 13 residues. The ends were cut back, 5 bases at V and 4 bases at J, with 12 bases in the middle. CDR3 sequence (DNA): TGTGCCAGCAGTATACAGGGAAATTACGAGCAGTACTTC. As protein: CASSIQGNYEQYF.

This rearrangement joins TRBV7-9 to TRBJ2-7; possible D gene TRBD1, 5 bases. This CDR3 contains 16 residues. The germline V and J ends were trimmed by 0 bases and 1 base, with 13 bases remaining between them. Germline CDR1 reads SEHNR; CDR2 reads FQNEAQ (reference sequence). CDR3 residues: CASSLALRETSYEQYF. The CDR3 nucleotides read TGTGCCAGCAGCTTAGCGCTCAGGGAAACATCCTACGAGCAGTACTTC.

CDR3 sequence (DNA): TGTGCCACCCTAACCGGGACAGGGGGCTTAGGAGGGCTGTTTTTT. This codes for CATLTGTGGLGGLFF. J is TRBJ2-2 and V is TRBV6-1; 12 bases map to TRBD1. The junction had 16 bases not matched to a gene; V was cut back by 10 bases and J by 13 bases. This CDR3 is built from 15 residues. CDR1 is MNHNS, CDR2 SASEGT, per germline.

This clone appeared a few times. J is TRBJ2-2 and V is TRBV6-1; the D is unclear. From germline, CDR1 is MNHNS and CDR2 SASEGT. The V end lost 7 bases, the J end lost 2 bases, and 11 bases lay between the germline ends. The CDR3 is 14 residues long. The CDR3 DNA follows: TGTGCCAGCAACGAGACACCAAACACCGGGGAGCTGTTTTTT. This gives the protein CASNETPNTGELFF.